A selection of T cell receptor beta chains follows, all from one sample in a study of control samples from healthy donors and cancer patients. Only in-frame clones appear in the TCRdb table, and some are missing; sequencing was by immunoSEQ multiplex PCR. The sample lists 90,000 to 150,000 clones, about 89% occurring once. Specimen: blood. Receptors originate from a woman aged 18-35 years in good health. Both conserved end residues are part of each CDR3. The order of the fields is V gene, J gene, D gene, clone size, CDR3 DNA, CDR3 protein. A D gene is named only where the DNA matches it firmly. Clone size is not always given. Where it is, it says once, few, many or a class for expanded clones.

v_call: TRBV27; j_call: TRBJ1-2; d_call: NA; clone_size: NA; cdr3_nt: TGTGCCAGCAGTACTAGATCACTCTATGGCTACACCTTC; cdr3_aa: CASSTRSLYGYTF
v_call: TRBV29-1; j_call: TRBJ1-2; d_call: TRBD1; clone_size: NA; cdr3_nt: TGCAGCGTTGAAAATAAAGACAGGGCCTATGGCTACACCTTC; cdr3_aa: CSVENKDRAYGYTF
v_call: TRBV11-2; j_call: TRBJ2-7; d_call: NA; clone_size: few; cdr3_nt: TGTGCCAGCAGCCGGCCGGCAGGTGCCTACGAGCAGTACTTC; cdr3_aa: CASSRPAGAYEQYF
v_call: TRBV18; j_call: TRBJ1-6; d_call: NA; clone_size: NA; cdr3_nt: TGTGCCAGCTCGCAGGACAGAATTGGTTTAAACTCACCCCTCCACTTT; cdr3_aa: CASSQDRIGLNSPLHF
v_call: TRBV28; j_call: TRBJ1-1; d_call: NA; clone_size: NA; cdr3_nt: NA; cdr3_aa: CASSSSARGNTEAFF
v_call: TRBV21-1; j_call: TRBJ2-2; d_call: NA; clone_size: NA; cdr3_nt: TGTGCCAGCAGCTCGAGCGGGGGCACCGGGGAGCTGTTTTTT; cdr3_aa: CASSSSGGTGELFF
v_call: TRBV28; j_call: TRBJ2-1; d_call: TRBD2; clone_size: NA; cdr3_nt: TGTGCCAGCAGTTCAGCGGGAGGGCCTGTCTATGAGCAGTTCTTC; cdr3_aa: CASSSAGGPVYEQFF
v_call: TRBV27; j_call: TRBJ1-3; d_call: NA; clone_size: NA; cdr3_nt: TGTGCCAGCAGTTTAACCGTCTCTGGAAACACCATATATTTT; cdr3_aa: CASSLTVSGNTIYF
v_call: TRBV5-1; j_call: TRBJ1-2; d_call: NA; clone_size: NA; cdr3_nt: TGCGCCAGCAGCAGAACAGGCGACTATGGCTACACCTTC; cdr3_aa: CASSRTGDYGYTF
v_call: TRBV11-3; j_call: TRBJ2-7; d_call: NA; clone_size: few; cdr3_nt: TGTGCCAGCAGCTCTAGGGGGAAGGAGCAGTACTTC; cdr3_aa: CASSSRGKEQYF
v_call: TRBV4-1; j_call: TRBJ2-3; d_call: TRBD2; clone_size: NA; cdr3_nt: TGCGCCAGCAGCCAAGAAGAACTAGCGTTCACGCCCGGGACAGATACGCAGTATTTT; cdr3_aa: CASSQEELAFTPGTDTQYF
v_call: TRBV30; j_call: TRBJ1-1; d_call: NA; clone_size: few; cdr3_nt: TGTGCCTGGAGTGTAACAGGGACAATGAACACTGAAGCTTTCTTT; cdr3_aa: CAWSVTGTMNTEAFF
v_call: TRBV6-2/TRBV6-3; j_call: TRBJ1-5; d_call: NA; clone_size: NA; cdr3_nt: TGTGCCAGCAGTTACTTAAGACCGGCCAGGGATACCATTTTCAATCAGCCCCAGCATTTT; cdr3_aa: CASSYLRPARDTIFNQPQHF
v_call: TRBV24-1; j_call: TRBJ2-7; d_call: NA; clone_size: NA; cdr3_nt: TGTGCCACCAGTGATTTCGGTGGCGAGCAGTACTTC; cdr3_aa: CATSDFGGEQYF
v_call: TRBV28; j_call: TRBJ2-4; d_call: NA; clone_size: once; cdr3_nt: TGTGCCAGCAGTTTGGGAGCCCTCGGAAACATTCAGTACTTC; cdr3_aa: CASSLGALGNIQYF
v_call: TRBV7-8; j_call: TRBJ1-1; d_call: NA; clone_size: few; cdr3_nt: TGTGCCAGCAGCTTAGTGGGCCGGAACACTGAAGCTTTCTTT; cdr3_aa: CASSLVGRNTEAFF
v_call: TRBV7-2; j_call: TRBJ2-3; d_call: TRBD1; clone_size: NA; cdr3_nt: TGTGCCAGCAGCGCCAAACGTACAGGGGGAGCAACAGATACGCAGTATTTT; cdr3_aa: CASSAKRTGGATDTQYF
v_call: TRBV18; j_call: TRBJ1-4; d_call: TRBD1; clone_size: NA; cdr3_nt: TGTGCCAGCTCACCTCAGACAGGGTTTAATGAAAAACTGTTTTTT; cdr3_aa: CASSPQTGFNEKLFF
v_call: TRBV5-8; j_call: TRBJ1-1; d_call: TRBD1; clone_size: NA; cdr3_nt: TGTGCCAGCAGCTTGATTGGGACAGGGGGCACTGAAGCTTTCTTT; cdr3_aa: CASSLIGTGGTEAFF
v_call: TRBV6-5; j_call: TRBJ1-2; d_call: TRBD1; clone_size: NA; cdr3_nt: TGTGCCAGCAGTTACCAAGGGACAGGTCACGGCTACACCTTC; cdr3_aa: CASSYQGTGHGYTF
v_call: TRBV7-9; j_call: TRBJ2-7; d_call: NA; clone_size: NA; cdr3_nt: TGTGCCAGCAGCTTAGCCGGAATCTCCTACGAGCAGTACTTC; cdr3_aa: CASSLAGISYEQYF
v_call: TRBV28; j_call: TRBJ2-1; d_call: TRBD2; clone_size: NA; cdr3_nt: TGTGCCAGCAGTTGCGCCGGGACTAGGTCCTACAATGAGCAGTTCTTC; cdr3_aa: CASSCAGTRSYNEQFF
v_call: TRBV28; j_call: TRBJ2-7; d_call: NA; clone_size: once; cdr3_nt: TGTGCCAGCAGTTTATACAGAACCATCTCCTACGAGCAGTACTTC; cdr3_aa: CASSLYRTISYEQYF
v_call: TRBV27; j_call: TRBJ1-2; d_call: TRBD1; clone_size: once; cdr3_nt: TGTGCCAGCAGTTCCCCGGGACAGGGGTACTATGGCTACACCTTC; cdr3_aa: CASSSPGQGYYGYTF
v_call: TRBV6-5; j_call: TRBJ1-4; d_call: NA; clone_size: NA; cdr3_nt: TGTGCCAGCAGTTATCAGGGGCGAGGCGAAAAACTGTTTTTT; cdr3_aa: CASSYQGRGEKLFF
v_call: TRBV6-6; j_call: TRBJ2-7; d_call: TRBD2; clone_size: NA; cdr3_nt: TGTGCCAGCAGTTCGAAGAACTCCGGGGGGTCCTACGAGCAGTACTTC; cdr3_aa: CASSSKNSGGSYEQYF
v_call: TRBV24-1; j_call: TRBJ2-1; d_call: TRBD2; clone_size: NA; cdr3_nt: TGTGCCACCAGTGATTTTGGGAGACTAGCAAATGAGCAGTTCTTC; cdr3_aa: CATSDFGRLANEQFF
v_call: TRBV6-6; j_call: TRBJ1-3; d_call: NA; clone_size: NA; cdr3_nt: TGTGCCAGCAGTCCGATGGGAGTTGGAAACACCATATATTTT; cdr3_aa: CASSPMGVGNTIYF
v_call: TRBV19; j_call: TRBJ1-1; d_call: TRBD1; clone_size: NA; cdr3_nt: TGTGCCAGTAGTTTCCGGGACAGGAACACTGAAGCTTTCTTT; cdr3_aa: CASSFRDRNTEAFF
v_call: TRBV6-1; j_call: TRBJ2-7; d_call: NA; clone_size: NA; cdr3_nt: TGTGCCAGCAGTGAAGGGAGCGAGCAGTACTTC; cdr3_aa: CASSEGSEQYF
v_call: TRBV7-9; j_call: TRBJ2-5; d_call: NA; clone_size: NA; cdr3_nt: TGTGCCAGCAGCTCTTGGACGCAGACGGGGACCCAGTACTTC; cdr3_aa: CASSSWTQTGTQYF
v_call: TRBV5-8; j_call: TRBJ2-5; d_call: NA; clone_size: NA; cdr3_nt: TGTGCCAGCAGCTTCGGGCAGGGAGAAGAGACCCAGTACTTC; cdr3_aa: CASSFGQGEETQYF
v_call: TRBV5-4; j_call: TRBJ1-6; d_call: NA; clone_size: NA; cdr3_nt: TGTGCCGGCCAGTCATCGGGGGGCGCCTTCAATAATTCACCCCTCCACTTT; cdr3_aa: CAGQSSGGAFNNSPLHF
v_call: TRBV4-2; j_call: TRBJ1-3; d_call: TRBD1; clone_size: NA; cdr3_nt: TGTGCCAGCAGCCGAGACAGGGGCCCTGGAAACACCATATATTTT; cdr3_aa: CASSRDRGPGNTIYF
v_call: TRBV2; j_call: TRBJ1-4; d_call: NA; clone_size: NA; cdr3_nt: TGTGCCAGCAGTGAATCCCTAATATTGGGGAAACTGTTTTTT; cdr3_aa: CASSESLILGKLFF
v_call: TRBV2; j_call: TRBJ1-1; d_call: NA; clone_size: NA; cdr3_nt: TGTGCCGGCGCCTTGGGGAGAATGAACACTGAAGCTTTCTTT; cdr3_aa: CAGALGRMNTEAFF
v_call: TRBV18; j_call: TRBJ2-5; d_call: TRBD1; clone_size: NA; cdr3_nt: TGTGCCAGCTCACGGGACAGGGGGCAAGAGACCCAGTACTTC; cdr3_aa: CASSRDRGQETQYF
v_call: TRBV4-1; j_call: TRBJ2-1; d_call: TRBD1; clone_size: NA; cdr3_nt: TGCGCCAGCAGCCTTCCCCGACAGGGGGCCTACAATGAGCAGTTCTTC; cdr3_aa: CASSLPRQGAYNEQFF
v_call: TRBV21-1; j_call: TRBJ2-5; d_call: NA; clone_size: NA; cdr3_nt: TGTGCCAGCAGCATTTTATTCACCACCGTTCAAGAGACCCAGTACTTC; cdr3_aa: CASSILFTTVQETQYF
v_call: TRBV27; j_call: TRBJ1-1; d_call: NA; clone_size: few; cdr3_nt: TGTGCCAGCAGTGAGCAGGGAAGGACTGAAGCTTTCTTT; cdr3_aa: CASSEQGRTEAFF
v_call: TRBV27; j_call: TRBJ2-7; d_call: TRBD2; clone_size: NA; cdr3_nt: TGTGCCAGCAGTAATTCTAGCGGGAGCTCCTACGAGCAGTACTTC; cdr3_aa: CASSNSSGSSYEQYF
v_call: TRBV18; j_call: TRBJ2-3; d_call: NA; clone_size: once; cdr3_nt: TGTGCCAGCTCACCACCGTATCCGGGCACAGATACGCAGTATTTT; cdr3_aa: CASSPPYPGTDTQYF
v_call: TRBV7-8; j_call: TRBJ1-1; d_call: TRBD1; clone_size: NA; cdr3_nt: TGTGCCAGCAGCTTAGAAAGGTTACAGGGGACTGAAGCTTTCTTT; cdr3_aa: CASSLERLQGTEAFF
v_call: TRBV4-3; j_call: TRBJ2-7; d_call: TRBD2; clone_size: few; cdr3_nt: TGCGCCAGCAGCCAAGCGGCGGGGGGAGCCTACGAGCAGTACTTC; cdr3_aa: CASSQAAGGAYEQYF
v_call: TRBV28; j_call: TRBJ1-2; d_call: TRBD1; clone_size: NA; cdr3_nt: TGTGCCAGCAGTTTGAGACAGGGGCCCTACTATGGCTACACCTTC; cdr3_aa: CASSLRQGPYYGYTF
v_call: TRBV4-3; j_call: TRBJ2-7; d_call: TRBD2; clone_size: NA; cdr3_nt: TGCGCCAGCAGCCCGAAGATTCCGACTAGCGGGATTAGCGACGAGCAGTACTTC; cdr3_aa: CASSPKIPTSGISDEQYF
v_call: TRBV2; j_call: TRBJ1-4; d_call: NA; clone_size: once; cdr3_nt: TGTGCCAGCAAGCAGGGAACCGGGTTAGGAAAACTGTTTTTT; cdr3_aa: CASKQGTGLGKLFF
v_call: TRBV7-9; j_call: TRBJ1-6; d_call: NA; clone_size: NA; cdr3_nt: TGTGCCAGCAGCTTAGGGTTAGATAATTCACCCCTCCACTTT; cdr3_aa: CASSLGLDNSPLHF
v_call: TRBV4-3; j_call: TRBJ1-1; d_call: NA; clone_size: NA; cdr3_nt: TGCGCCAGCAGCCAAGATCGGAGAGCCCTCAGTTCAACTGAAGCTTTCTTT; cdr3_aa: CASSQDRRALSSTEAFF
v_call: TRBV19; j_call: TRBJ2-1; d_call: NA; clone_size: NA; cdr3_nt: TGTGCCAGTAGTAGGGGAACTACTAGCCGGGGTGAGCAGTTCTTC; cdr3_aa: CASSRGTTSRGEQFF
v_call: TRBV19; j_call: TRBJ1-6; d_call: TRBD1; clone_size: once; cdr3_nt: TGTGCCAGTACCACCGGGACAGCCAATTCACCCCTCCACTTT; cdr3_aa: CASTTGTANSPLHF
v_call: TRBV6-2/TRBV6-3; j_call: TRBJ2-3; d_call: NA; clone_size: NA; cdr3_nt: TGTGCCAGCAGTTACGGCGCGCAGACCACAGATACGCAGTATTTT; cdr3_aa: CASSYGAQTTDTQYF